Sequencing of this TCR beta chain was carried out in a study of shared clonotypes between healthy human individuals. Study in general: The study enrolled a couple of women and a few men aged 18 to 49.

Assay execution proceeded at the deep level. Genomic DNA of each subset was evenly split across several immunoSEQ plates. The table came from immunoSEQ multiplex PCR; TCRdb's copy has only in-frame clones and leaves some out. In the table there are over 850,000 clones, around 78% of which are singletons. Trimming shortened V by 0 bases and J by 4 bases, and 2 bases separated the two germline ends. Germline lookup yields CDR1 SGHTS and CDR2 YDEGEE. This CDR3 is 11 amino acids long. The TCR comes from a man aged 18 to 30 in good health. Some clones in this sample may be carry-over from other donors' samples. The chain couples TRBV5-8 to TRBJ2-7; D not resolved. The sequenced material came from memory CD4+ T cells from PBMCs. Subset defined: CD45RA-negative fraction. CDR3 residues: CASSLGYEQYF. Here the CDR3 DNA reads TGTGCCAGCAGCTTGGGGTACGAGCAGTACTTC.